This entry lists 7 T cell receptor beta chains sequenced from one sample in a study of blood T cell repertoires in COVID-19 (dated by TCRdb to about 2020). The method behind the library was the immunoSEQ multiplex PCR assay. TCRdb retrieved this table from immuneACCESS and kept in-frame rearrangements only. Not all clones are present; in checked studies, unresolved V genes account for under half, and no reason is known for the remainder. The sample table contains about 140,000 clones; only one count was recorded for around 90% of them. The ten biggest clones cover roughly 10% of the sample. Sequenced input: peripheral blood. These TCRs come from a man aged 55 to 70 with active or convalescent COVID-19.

The DNA of the CDR3 is TGTGCCAGCAGCTTGGTAGCCCTGAACACTGAAGCTTTCTTT. Protein: CASSLVALNTEAFF. V usage is TRBV5-5 and J usage is TRBJ1-1, with D unresolved. CDR3 size: 14 residues. The V and J ends lost 0 bases and 0 bases respectively, with 6 bases between them. Germline assignment: CDR1 SGHKS and CDR2 YYEKEE (reference sequence).

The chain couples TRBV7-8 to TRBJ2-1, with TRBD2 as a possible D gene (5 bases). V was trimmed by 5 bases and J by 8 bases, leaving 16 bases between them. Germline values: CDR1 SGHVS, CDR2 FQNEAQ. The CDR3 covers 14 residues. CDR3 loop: CASSTRHPGDEQFF. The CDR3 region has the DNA TGTGCCAGCAGCACAAGGCACCCCGGGGATGAGCAGTTCTTC.

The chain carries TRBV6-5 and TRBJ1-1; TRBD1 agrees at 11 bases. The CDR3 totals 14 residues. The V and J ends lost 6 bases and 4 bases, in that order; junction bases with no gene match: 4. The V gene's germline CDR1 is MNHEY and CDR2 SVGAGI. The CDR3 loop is CASSRDRGATEAFF. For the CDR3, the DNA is TGTGCCAGCAGCAGGGACAGGGGGGCCACTGAAGCTTTCTTT.

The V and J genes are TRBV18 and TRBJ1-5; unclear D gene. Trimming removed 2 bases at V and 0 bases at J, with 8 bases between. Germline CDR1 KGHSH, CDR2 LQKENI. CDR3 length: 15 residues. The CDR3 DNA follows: TGTGCCAGCTCACCAGGCGGATATAGCAATCAGCCCCAGCATTTT. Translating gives CASSPGGYSNQPQHF. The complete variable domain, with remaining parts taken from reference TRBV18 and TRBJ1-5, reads NAGVMQNPRHLVRRRGQEARLRCSPMKGHSHVYWYRQLPEEGLKFMVYLQKENIIDESGMPKERFSAEFPKEGPSILRIQQVVRGDSAAYFCASSPGGYSNQPQHFGDGTRLSIL.

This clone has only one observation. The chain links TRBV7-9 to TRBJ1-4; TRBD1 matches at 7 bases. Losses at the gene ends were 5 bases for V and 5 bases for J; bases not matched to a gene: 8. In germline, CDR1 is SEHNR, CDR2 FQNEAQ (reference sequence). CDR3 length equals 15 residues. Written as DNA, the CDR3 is TGTGCCAGCAGCGAGACAGGGATGCTCAATGAAAAACTGTTTTTT. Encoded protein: CASSETGMLNEKLFF.

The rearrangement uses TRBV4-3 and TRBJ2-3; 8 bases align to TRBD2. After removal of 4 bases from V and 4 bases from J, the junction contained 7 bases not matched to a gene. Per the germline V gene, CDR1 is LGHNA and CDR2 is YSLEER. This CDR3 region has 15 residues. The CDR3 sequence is CASSLQSGSADTQYF. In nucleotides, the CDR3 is TGCGCCAGCAGCCTCCAGAGCGGGAGTGCAGATACGCAGTATTTT.

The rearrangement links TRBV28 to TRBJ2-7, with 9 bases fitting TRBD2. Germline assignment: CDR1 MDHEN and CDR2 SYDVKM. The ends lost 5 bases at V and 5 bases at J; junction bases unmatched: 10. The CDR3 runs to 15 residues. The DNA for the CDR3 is TGTGCCAGCAGTACCCCGGGACTAGCCCGTAACGAGCAGTACTTC. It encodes CASSTPGLARNEQYF.